The clone carrying this TCR beta chain was counted ten times or more. This sample is part of a study of T cells in Graves' hyperthyroidism and ophthalmopathy. RNA transcripts provided the source from which TCR beta CDR3 regions were amplified. Primed by the HTBI set, a first-round RT-PCR was run on the TCR CDR3. Each CDR3 protein gets one entry after TCRdb re-called the multiplex PCR reads with MiXCR. The sample lists approximately 350,000 distinct CDR3 sequences; about 15% were seen once. Sequenced input: blood. This receptor was identified in a woman aged 55-69 years with Graves' ophthalmopathy.

Here the CDR3 DNA reads TGTGCCAGCAGCTTATTCCCACTCTACACAGATACGCAGTATTTT. It codes for CASSLFPLYTDTQYF. The rearrangement links TRBV7-2 to TRBJ2-3; D call uncertain. CDR3 size: 15 residues. The V gene lost 2 bases and the J gene lost 2 bases, with 11 bases spanning the gap. Germline lookup yields CDR1 SGHTA and CDR2 FQGNSA.